This T cell receptor beta chain was observed in a study of Ad26.COV2.S vaccination and SARS-CoV-2 variants. In germline, CDR1 is SGHAT, CDR2 FQDESV (reference sequence). V dropped 5 bases and J dropped 2 bases, with 12 bases sitting between them. The CDR3 is made up of 14 amino acids. Study observations and caveats: Using TCR breadth and depth analyses may have led to underestimated total T cell responses. Individuals receiving vaccine had higher spike-specific TCR breadth than placebo recipients did. Recipients of either vaccine or placebo displayed similar breadth of non-spike TCRs. Reportedly, spike-specific CD8+ and CD4+ T cell responses achieved substantial breadth once vaccination had taken place.

TCRdb's copy holds only in-frame clones and misses some; the assay was immunoSEQ multiplex PCR. Here the sample spans just over 350,000 clones, approximately 90% being singletons. This clone was observed a few times. Antigen unknown. This chain joins TRBV11-1 and TRBJ1-2; D might be TRBD1 (5 bases). The receptor was isolated from a human donor who had recovered from COVID-19. The sample in question was peripheral blood, obtained after recovery from COVID-19. CDR3 residues: CASSLLGTNYGYTF. CDR3 bases: TGTGCCAGCAGCCTCCTCGGGACCAACTATGGCTACACCTTC.